Below, one T cell receptor (beta chain) is given with its context. A unique molecular identifier was carried by every single TCR cDNA molecule. TCRdb re-analysed the 5' RACE reads in MiXCR, keeping a single row per CDR3 protein. The sample holds under 20,000 distinct CDR3 sequences, 19% seen once. This CDR3 comprises 14 residues. This sample is drawn from a study of spatial heterogeneity in lung cancer. Study overall: In raw reads, more than eight appearances on average were recorded for each unique TCR and UMI combination.

Described time point: sample taken at primary tumor resection. The study sequenced unsorted whole RNA from tumor, nontumor lung or frozen PBMC. Samples were obtained from 65 to 80 donors, all untreated early-stage non-small cell lung cancer patients. The source was PBMCs, collected at surgery. The clonotype was recovered from a male donor with early-stage non-small cell lung cancer. The rearrangement joins TRBV12-2 to TRBJ1-1; TRBD1, the table's D call, lacks a check against the DNA. TRBV12-2 is described as a pseudogene. The CDR3 DNA sequence: TGTGCAAGTCGCTTCCCCTGGGGGGTGGTGAAGCTTTTCTTT. Translated, it gives CASRFPWGVVKLFF.